This T cell receptor beta chain is drawn from a study of early T cells in non-severe SARS-CoV-2 infection. Across the whole study: Sequencing of bulk RNA from unsorted whole blood was done, without chain pairing.

Overall study results and limits: Lookups in VDJdb leaned toward anti-spike CD8 responses and missed private and CD4 specificities.

The germline CDR1 and CDR2 sequences are SGHKS and YYEKEE (reference sequence). The CDR3 length is 16 residues. With V trimmed by 4 bases and J by 6 bases, 9 bases remained unmatched. This clonotype was observed a few times. Its target is not known. Individual cDNA molecules carried attached unique molecular identifiers. TCRdb independently ran MiXCR on the 5' RACE reads; one entry per CDR3 protein. The sample lists about 48,000 distinct CDR3 sequences, about 6% occurring once. The chain is built from TRBV5-5 and TRBJ2-3, with 12 bases matching TRBD2. Sequences were derived from whole blood, sampled at baseline. This receptor was obtained from an adult who was a healthcare worker with PCR-confirmed SARS-CoV-2 infection or an uninfected control (not recorded which). This CDR3 reads CASSTTTSGRFDTQYF. CDR3 nucleotide sequence: TGTGCCAGCAGCACGACAACTAGCGGGAGGTTCGATACGCAGTATTTT.